Listed here are 19 T cell receptor beta chains from one sample, sequenced in a study of blood T cell repertoires in COVID-19. Some clones are missing from TCRdb's copy, which holds only in-frame ones; the method was immunoSEQ multiplex PCR. Of fewer than 250,000 clones in the sample, 65% to 90% were seen once. Sequencing was performed on PBMCs or T cells enriched from blood (not recorded which). The receptors were sampled from a woman aged 40 to 50 with acute COVID-19.

J is TRBJ1-6 and V is TRBV10-1, with D unresolved. The CDR3 loop spans 14 amino acids. V was trimmed by 6 bases and J by 10 bases, leaving 16 bases between them. Germline lookup yields CDR1 WNHNN and CDR2 SYGVQD (reference sequence). CDR3 residues: CASRPEGPTSPLHF. Here the CDR3 DNA reads TGCGCCAGCAGACCTGAGGGTCCTACATCACCCCTCCACTTT.

V and J are TRBV28 and TRBJ2-7; TRBD1 is a possible D gene (6 bases). The CDR3 sequence is 12 residues long. Trimming shortened V by 2 bases and J by 6 bases, and 8 bases separated the two germline ends. Germline V gives CDR1 MDHEN, CDR2 SYDVKM. The DNA of the CDR3 is TGTGCCAGCAGTTTACAACAGGGCGAGCAGTACTTC. Protein product: CASSLQQGEQYF.

The gene calls are TRBV6-5 and TRBJ2-3; tentatively, D is TRBD1 (7 bases). Germline CDR1 and CDR2: MNHEY and SVGAGI. V lost 11 bases and J 3 bases, leaving 18 bases between the germline ends. The CDR3 runs to 14 residues. The CDR3 DNA reads TGTGCCGGCCGACAGGGAGGTGGAACAGATACGCAGTATTTT. Translation: CAGRQGGGTDTQYF.

This clone was seen only a few times. The chain couples TRBV4-1 to TRBJ1-5, with 8 bases identical to TRBD1. CDR3 length equals 15 residues. CDR1 is MGHRA and CDR2 is YSYEKL in the germline V gene. The V segment lost 4 bases and the J segment 4 bases; nucleotides outside the gene matches: 6. For the CDR3, the DNA is TGCGCCAGCAGCCCAGCAGGGGGCGGTAATCAGCCCCAGCATTTT. Its translation: CASSPAGGGNQPQHF.

V usage is TRBV18 and J usage is TRBJ2-7; TRBD1 aligns across 12 bases. CDR1 is KGHSH and CDR2 is LQKENI in the germline V gene. The CDR3 loop spans 20 amino acids. The V gene end was trimmed by 3 bases and the J gene end by 7 bases; junction bases not matched to a gene: 22. The CDR3 DNA reads as TGTGCCAGCTCACCCCAAAGGGGAGGAGCCGGGACAGGGGGCCTAGGAGAGCAGTACTTC. It specifies CASSPQRGGAGTGGLGEQYF.

V gene TRBV28 combines with J gene TRBJ1-2; D possibly corresponds to TRBD1 (5 bases). Germline CDR1 and CDR2: MDHEN and SYDVKM. Trimming pared 7 bases from V and 7 bases from J, leaving 16 bases between. CDR3 length: 13 residues. This CDR3 is CASTNGIRGGYTF. The CDR3 nucleotides read TGTGCCAGCACAAATGGAATAAGGGGTGGCTACACCTTC.

The chain recombines TRBV6-5 with TRBJ2-2; no definite D call. Germline V gene lookup returns CDR1 MNHEY and CDR2 SVGAGI. Trimming left V 2 bases short and J 4 bases short, with 11 bases between. The CDR3 totals 15 residues. The chain's CDR3 is CASSYSSLGTGELFF. CDR3 nucleotide sequence: TGTGCCAGCAGTTACAGTAGCTTGGGCACCGGGGAGCTGTTTTTT.

The V and J genes are TRBV29-1 and TRBJ2-1; TRBD2 matches at 8 bases. Trimming at V came to 5 bases and at J to 4 bases, leaving 7 bases not matched to a gene. CDR1 is SQVTM, CDR2 ANQGSEA, per germline. This CDR3 region has 14 residues. CDR3 in DNA: TGCAGCGTTCTAAGCGGGAGCCTGTACAATGAGCAGTTCTTC. It specifies CSVLSGSLYNEQFF.

The V and J genes are TRBV27 and TRBJ2-1; maybe TRBD1 (5 bases). The CDR3 consists of 12 residues. Trimming stripped 8 bases from V and 9 bases from J, with 14 bases between. Germline-derived CDR1 and CDR2 are MNHEY and SMNVEV (reference sequence). The CDR3 loop reads CASGRRAGEQFF. CDR3 sequence (DNA): TGTGCCAGCGGGCGCAGGGCCGGTGAGCAGTTCTTC.

The chain links TRBV7-3 to TRBJ1-1, with D possibly being TRBD1 (6 bases). From germline, CDR1 is SGHTA and CDR2 FQGTGA. V lost 1 base and J lost 3, with 9 bases in between. This CDR3 region has 14 residues. CDR3 sequence: CASSLKGGYTEAFF. The DNA of the CDR3 is TGTGCCAGCAGCTTAAAGGGGGGGTACACTGAAGCTTTCTTT.

The chain joins TRBV6-2 or TRBV6-3 to TRBJ1-1, with D maybe TRBD1 (6 bases). With 6 bases removed from V and 1 base from J, the gap between germline ends came to 15 bases. Germline CDR1 MNHEY, CDR2 SVGEGT. The CDR3 contains 15 residues. CDR3 amino acids: CASSQVGAGNTEAFF. CDR3 sequence (DNA): TGTGCCAGCAGCCAGGTGGGGGCCGGGAACACTGAAGCTTTCTTT.

J is TRBJ2-5 and V is TRBV9, with D possibly matching TRBD2 (5 bases). CDR1 and CDR2 from the germline V gene are SGDLS and YYNGEE. V shed 4 bases and J shed 1 base, with 14 bases lying between them. This CDR3 is built from 15 residues. CDR3 loop: CASSFLSGVQETQYF. In DNA form, the CDR3 reads TGTGCCAGCAGCTTCCTCTCCGGGGTCCAAGAGACCCAGTACTTC.

This clone was counted a few times. The CDR3 DNA sequence: TGTGCCAGCAGCTTAGGGGCGACAGGGGACTACGAGCAGTACTTC. Protein sequence: CASSLGATGDYEQYF. V is TRBV7-3 and J is TRBJ2-7, with 8 bases identical to TRBD1. Germline CDR1 and CDR2: SGHTA and FQGTGA. J was trimmed by 3 bases and V by 2 bases; bases with no gene match: 6. There are 15 residues in the CDR3.

The chain joins TRBV7-2 to TRBJ2-7; TRBD2 matches at 9 bases. This CDR3 is 17 amino acids long. Germline assignment: CDR1 SGHTA and CDR2 FQGNSA. V shed 2 bases and J 1 base; nucleotides not matched to a gene: 9. The CDR3 spells CASSLLPSGVTSYEQYF. The CDR3 bases are TGTGCCAGCAGCTTATTACCTAGCGGGGTGACTTCCTACGAGCAGTACTTC.

The V gene is TRBV24-1, the J gene TRBJ2-3; D is unclear. The CDR3 loop spans 15 amino acids. Trimming left V 3 bases short and J 0 bases short, with 9 bases between. Germline V gene sequence: CDR1 KGHDR, CDR2 SFDVKD. CDR3 in amino acids: CATSDAQTSTDTQYF. DNA of the CDR3: TGTGCCACCAGTGATGCCCAGACTAGCACAGATACGCAGTATTTT.

The rearrangement joins TRBV5-5 to TRBJ2-1; 7 bases match TRBD1. V dropped 4 bases and J dropped 4; count of bases not matched to a gene: 2. This CDR3 has 13 amino acids. Germline loops: CDR1 SGHKS, CDR2 YYEKEE (reference sequence). Here the CDR3 DNA reads TGTGCCAGCAGCGGGGGACAGTACAATGAGCAGTTCTTC. Translating it yields CASSGGQYNEQFF.

V usage is TRBV5-1 and J usage is TRBJ2-1; 11 bases match TRBD2. The ends lost 0 bases at V and 10 bases at J; junction bases unmatched: 12. From germline, CDR1 is SGHRS and CDR2 YFSETQ. The CDR3 consists of 17 residues. The CDR3 bases are TGCGCCAGCAGCTTGGCTGGGATAGCGGGAGGGCTAGGGGAGCAGTTCTTC. As protein: CASSLAGIAGGLGEQFF.

J is TRBJ1-5 and V is TRBV3-1 (or the pseudogene TRBV3-2); the match to TRBD1 covers 11 bases. Germline values: CDR1 LGHDT, CDR2 YNNKEL (reference sequence). The CDR3 covers 16 residues. V shed 1 base, J shed 5 bases, and the junction held 4 bases outside the gene matches. Here the CDR3 DNA reads TGTGCCAGCAGCCAAGGGACAGGGGGCAAGTATCAGCCCCAGCATTTT. Its translation is CASSQGTGGKYQPQHF.

The genes are TRBV6-2 or TRBV6-3 and TRBJ2-1, with 7 bases identical to TRBD2. The CDR3 length is 18 residues. Trimming removed 0 bases from V and 4 bases from J; junction bases left unmatched: 12. CDR1 is MNHEY and CDR2 is SVGEGT in the germline V gene. The CDR3 region is CASSYSSFRGGEYNEQFF. The CDR3, as DNA: TGTGCCAGCAGTTACTCGAGTTTTCGGGGAGGGGAGTACAATGAGCAGTTCTTC.